The 13 T cell receptor beta chains below were found in one sample sequenced in a study of memory CD4+ T cells and cytomegalovirus serostatus. Single viable CD3+CD4+CD8-CD45RO+ cells were sorted as the memory CD4+ T cells. The data were produced by immunoSEQ multiplex PCR, yet TCRdb's version contains in-frame clones alone and is incomplete. The table has about 80,000 clones, approximately 84% seen once. Material for sequencing was memory CD4+ T cells from blood. The receptors stem from an adult in good health and CMV-seronegative.

V gene TRBV29-1 combines with J gene TRBJ2-1; a possible D gene is TRBD2 (5 bases). Germline V gene lookup returns CDR1 SQVTM and CDR2 ANQGSEA. V was clipped by 3 bases and J by 6 bases, with 12 bases between them. This CDR3 region has 13 residues. CDR3 DNA: TGCAGCGTTGAGGCGCTACTAGGCAATGAGCAGTTCTTC. Residues: CSVEALLGNEQFF.

With respect to this clone: At one end the junction does not follow the germline gene, possibly because of a read error. This chain uses TRBV28 with TRBJ2-1, with D perhaps assigned TRBD1 or TRBD2 (5 bases each). In germline, CDR1 is MDHEN, CDR2 SYDVKM. The CDR3 consists of 16 residues. Here the CDR3 reads CASSLSGAVVRNEQFF. DNA for the CDR3: TGTGCCAGCAGCTTATCCGGGGCGGTGGTTAGGAATGAGCAGTTCTTC.

This clone was observed a single time. The chain couples TRBV18 to TRBJ2-3; a possible D gene is TRBD1 (5 bases). Germline CDR1 is KGHSH and CDR2 is LQKENI. The V and J ends lost 4 bases and 3 bases respectively, with 14 bases between them. The CDR3 sequence is 15 residues long. CDR3: CASSLLQVETDTQYF. The CDR3 nucleotides read TGTGCCAGCTCACTATTACAGGTTGAGACAGATACGCAGTATTTT.

The table lists this clone with a count of one. The chain has TRBV27 and TRBJ2-6; D is ambiguous. The CDR3 length is 16 residues. With 3 bases removed from V and 2 bases from J, the gap between germline ends came to 11 bases. Germline CDR1 MNHEY, CDR2 SMNVEV (reference sequence). The CDR3 bases are TGTGCCAGCAGTTTTCCCCTAACTCCTGGGGCCAACGTCCTGACTTTC. Its protein is CASSFPLTPGANVLTF.

V usage is TRBV9 and J usage is TRBJ2-1, with D unclear. V gave up 4 bases and J gave up 2 bases, with 4 bases separating them. From germline, CDR1 is SGDLS and CDR2 YYNGEE. This CDR3 has 12 residues. The CDR3 sequence: CASSNPYNEQFF. For the CDR3, the DNA is TGTGCCAGCAGCAATCCCTACAATGAGCAGTTCTTC. Full variable domain (remainder filled in from reference TRBV9 and TRBJ2-1): DSGVTQTPKHLITATGQRVTLRCSPRSGDLSVYWYQQSLDQGLQFLIQYYNGEERAKGNILERFSAQQFPDLHSELNLSSLELGDSALYFCASSNPYNEQFFGPGTRLTVL.

The V and J genes are TRBV7-2 and TRBJ2-3; D gene unclear. The CDR3 totals 13 residues. CDR1 and CDR2 (germline): SGHTA, FQGNSA. V was shortened by 4 bases and J by 0 bases, with 5 bases between the two germline ends. This chain's CDR3 is CASSSSSTDTQYF. In nucleotides, the CDR3 is TGTGCCAGCAGCTCGTCAAGCACAGATACGCAGTATTTT.

The genes are TRBV7-3 and TRBJ1-1; no reliable D call. V was pared by 3 bases and J by 1 base, with 6 bases between. The CDR3 is 13 amino acids. CDR1 is SGHTA and CDR2 is FQGTGA in the germline V gene. The CDR3 DNA reads as TGTGCCAGCAGCTTCGACGGGAACACTGAAGCTTTCTTT. Encoded protein: CASSFDGNTEAFF.

This clone was seen just once. V gene TRBV6-5 combines with J gene TRBJ2-7; the D is unclear. The germline V gene encodes CDR1 MNHEY and CDR2 SVGAGI. The length of the CDR3 is 12 residues. Trimming stripped 3 bases from V and 2 bases from J, with 5 bases between. The chain's CDR3 is CASSYSPYEQYF. In DNA, the CDR3 is TGTGCCAGCAGTTATAGTCCCTACGAGCAGTACTTC.

This clone was detected only once. This chain links TRBV11-3 with TRBJ1-1; D is unclear. The germline V gene has CDR1 SGHNT and CDR2 YENEEA. V lost 5 bases and J 6 bases, leaving 13 bases between the germline ends. The CDR3 has 13 residues. The DNA for the CDR3 is TGTGCCAGCAGCCCAGGTAGGAATTCTGAAGCTTTCTTT. Translation: CASSPGRNSEAFF.

V gene TRBV7-2 combines with J gene TRBJ1-4, with D possibly matching TRBD1 (5 bases). CDR1 SGHTA and CDR2 FQGNSA come from the germline V gene. V was clipped by 5 bases and J by 12 bases, with 19 bases between them. CDR3 length equals 14 residues. The CDR3 coding sequence is TGTGCCAGCAGCCCTGGTTGGGTTGGAGGGGAACTGTTTTTT. It yields the protein CASSPGWVGGELFF.

The chain recombines TRBV5-4 with TRBJ1-4; 8 bases agree with TRBD1. CDR1 and CDR2 from the germline V gene are SGHNT and YYREEE (reference sequence). CDR3 length: 14 amino acids. V shed 6 bases and J 3 bases; nucleotides not matched to a gene: 4. Here the CDR3 DNA reads TGTGCCAGCAACCAGGACAGGGCTAATGAAAAACTGTTTTTT. Protein sequence: CASNQDRANEKLFF.

The chain has TRBV14 and TRBJ1-2, with unresolved D. CDR3 length equals 13 residues. V was trimmed by 5 bases and J by 2 bases, leaving 9 bases between them. Per the germline V gene, CDR1 is SGHDN and CDR2 is FVKESK. The CDR3 protein is CASSLHANYGYTF. CDR3 nucleotide sequence: TGTGCCAGCAGCTTACACGCAAACTATGGCTACACCTTC.

The J gene is TRBJ1-1, the V gene TRBV5-1, with unresolved D. This CDR3 is 13 amino acids long. V was clipped by 1 base and J by 6 bases, with 10 bases between them. Germline CDR1 reads SGHRS; CDR2 reads YFSETQ. Here the CDR3 DNA reads TGCGCCAGCAGCTTGACCGGGTCCGCTGAAGCTTTCTTT. Translating gives CASSLTGSAEAFF.